This TCR beta chain was retrieved from a study of blood T cell repertoires in COVID-19. TCRdb's table, derived via immunoSEQ multiplex PCR, lists solely in-frame clones and lacks some. This table has some 180,000 clones, around 80% appearing once. Germline V gene lookup returns CDR1 LGHNA and CDR2 YNFKEQ. The V and J ends lost 3 bases and 4 bases, in that order; junction bases with no gene match: 5. This CDR3 is 15 amino acids long. The source material was peripheral blood. This chain uses TRBV4-2 with TRBJ2-7; 11 nucleotides agree with TRBD2. The TCR sequence derives from a human donor in a cohort sampled during active COVID-19. The chain's CDR3 is CASSQGTSGGYEQYF. CDR3 DNA: TGTGCCAGCAGCCAGGGGACTAGCGGTGGATACGAGCAGTACTTC.